Sequencing of this TCR beta chain was carried out in a study of OX40 agonist ivuxolimab in advanced cancers. Study-wide background: Prior checkpoint blockade (anti-PD-1, anti-PD-L1 or anti-CTLA-4) was permitted; approximately 40% had it. Findings and caveats of the study: With doses of 0.1 to 3.0 mg/kg, CD4+ and CD8+ blood T cells had undergone clonal expansion by week 6. People who partly responded at 0.1-3.0 mg/kg had some of the least clonal expansion seen. Antigen specificity was not determined for the expanded peripheral T cells.

This CDR3 is built from 18 residues. With V trimmed by 2 bases and J by 4 bases, 14 bases remained unmatched. Germline CDR1 MDHEN, CDR2 SYDVKM. Comment on this clone: Its antigen is undetermined.

Method: immunoSEQ multiplex PCR; TCRdb's copy keeps in-frame clones and lacks some. The sample holds about 36,000 clones, 88% seen once. The V and J genes are TRBV28 and TRBJ2-7; 10 bases line up with TRBD1. The sequencing here drew on CD4+ or CD8+ T cells sorted from blood, taken in a trial of the OX40 agonist ivuxolimab. The TCR originated in an adult with an advanced solid tumor such as melanoma, head and neck, liver or kidney cancer. The CDR3 DNA reads as TGTGCCAGCAGTTTAACCTTTCTTAGTACGGGACAGGGGTACGAGCAGTACTTC. This gives the protein CASSLTFLSTGQGYEQYF.